The rows below give T cell receptor beta chains drawn from one sample of a study of T cell repertoires in cytomegalovirus infection. Using its own MiXCR run on the reads, TCRdb lists one record per CDR3 protein. The sample consists of a few hundred thousand distinct CDR3 sequences, roughly 22% of them appearing once. Sequences were obtained from CD8+ T cells from PBMCs. The source is a human donor in good health (CMV status not recorded). Some clones in this sample may be carry-over from other donors' samples. Each CDR3 is given without its conserved first and last residue. Not all rows give a size; the values are once, few, many and, for expanded clones, a class.

V	J	size	CDR3
TRBV5-6	TRBJ2-5	-	ASSPNGETQY
TRBV7-6	TRBJ2-7	many	ASSFGGTGSYEQY
TRBV12-3/TRBV12-4	TRBJ2-5	many	ASSSTRDETQY
TRBV7-9	TRBJ2-3	-	ASSLKASGPFSTQY
TRBV28	TRBJ2-7	few	ASSHPTGSSYEQY
TRBV2	TRBJ2-1	-	ASSEASGGYNEQF
TRBV19	TRBJ2-3	-	ASSIGQWFSSTDTQY
TRBV7-9	TRBJ1-1	many	ASSPRDRAPLGEGAF
TRBV28	TRBJ2-5	many	ASSLTGTGGEETQY
TRBV7-9	TRBJ2-1	many	ASSLFGTNLQF
TRBV20-1	TRBJ2-3	once	SARGIVGAEADTQY
TRBV20-1	TRBJ2-5	few	SARTQDGAIGTQY
TRBV5-6	TRBJ1-1	-	ASSLPTENTEAF
TRBV5-6	TRBJ2-1	few	ASSAGQGNGNEQF
TRBV7-2	TRBJ2-5	-	ASSLRASGGRVPQETQY